A single sample is the source of the 17 T cell receptor beta chains below, sequenced in a study of blood T cell repertoires in COVID-19. The method was immunoSEQ multiplex PCR; TCRdb's version includes in-frame clones alone and lacks a portion of them. Of about 97,000 clones in the sample, roughly 86% were seen once. Material: peripheral blood. All receptors derive from a human donor in a cohort sampled during active COVID-19.

The chain combines TRBV14 with TRBJ2-1, with TRBD2 identical over 8 bases. This CDR3 region has 17 residues. V was pared by 4 bases and J by 0 bases, with 8 bases of the junction left unmatched. Germline V CDR1 and CDR2: SGHDN, FVKESK. CDR3 sequence (DNA): TGTGCCAGCAGCCCCGGGGAGCGGGGGAGCTCCTACAATGAGCAGTTCTTC. It yields the protein CASSPGERGSSYNEQFF.

The chain uses TRBV29-1 and TRBJ1-1; 7 bases align to TRBD1. CDR3 length equals 13 residues. The trim removed 6 bases at V and 0 bases at J, leaving 4 bases unmatched. Germline V gene lookup returns CDR1 SQVTM and CDR2 ANQGSEA. CDR3: CSVGQSLNTEAFF. The DNA of the CDR3 is TGCAGCGTGGGACAGTCCTTGAACACTGAAGCTTTCTTT.

V usage is TRBV6-5 and J usage is TRBJ1-6; 7 nucleotides align to TRBD1. The CDR3 spans 16 residues. V was pared by 0 bases and J by 7 bases, with 6 bases of the junction left unmatched. Germline-derived CDR1 and CDR2 are MNHEY and SVGAGI. The CDR3 reads CASSYSLGTANSPLHF. In nucleotides, the CDR3 is TGTGCCAGCAGTTACTCACTAGGGACAGCGAATTCACCCCTCCACTTT.

J is TRBJ2-7 and V is TRBV3-1 (or the pseudogene TRBV3-2), with 9 bases aligning to TRBD2. The CDR3 is 14 amino acids. V lost 4 bases to trimming and J lost 2 bases; unmatched junction nucleotides: 3. CDR1 LGHDT and CDR2 YNNKEL come from the germline V gene (reference sequence). This CDR3 is CASSRPSGTYEQYF. The CDR3 DNA reads TGTGCCAGCAGCCGACCTAGCGGGACCTACGAGCAGTACTTC.

This chain connects TRBV25-1 to TRBJ2-1; 7 bases fit TRBD2. The CDR3 is made up of 14 amino acids. The J segment lost 5 bases and the V segment lost 6 bases, leaving 7 bases of the junction unmatched. Germline V gene sequence: CDR1 MGHDK, CDR2 SYGVNS. For the CDR3, the DNA is TGTGCCAGCAGAGATCCGGGAGGCCACAATGAGCAGTTCTTC. Its translation: CASRDPGGHNEQFF.

The chain employs TRBV5-1 and TRBJ2-7; TRBD2 might be the D (6 bases). V was cut by 4 bases and J by 2 bases, with 25 bases left in between. Germline V gene data show CDR1 as SGHRS and CDR2 as YFSETQ. The CDR3 extends over 18 amino acids. DNA of the CDR3: TGCGCCAGCAGCCCCCAGCCTCTCGGTCTAGCGCAAGCCTACGAGCAGTACTTC. This encodes CASSPQPLGLAQAYEQYF.

V gene TRBV4-1 combines with J gene TRBJ2-1; 9 bases agree with TRBD2. The length of the CDR3 is 15 residues. CDR1 is MGHRA, CDR2 YSYEKL, per germline. With V trimmed by 3 bases and J by 7 bases, 7 bases remained unmatched. In DNA, the CDR3 is TGCGCCAGCAGCCAGGATAGCGGGAGAGCGAATGAGCAGTTCTTC. Amino acids: CASSQDSGRANEQFF.

This chain uses TRBV7-8 with TRBJ2-7; D remains ambiguous. V lost 1 base to trimming and J lost 3 bases, with 16 bases between them. Germline V gene data show CDR1 as SGHVS and CDR2 as FQNEAQ. The CDR3 spans 16 residues. DNA of the CDR3: TGTGCCAGCAGCTTAGGAGGCCCGGCCGGATACTACGAGCAGTACTTC. This encodes CASSLGGPAGYYEQYF.

The chain has TRBV28 and TRBJ1-1; D remains ambiguous. Per the germline V gene, CDR1 is MDHEN and CDR2 is SYDVKM. The CDR3 has 13 residues. Deletions cut 4 bases from V and 0 bases from J, with 6 bases between. The DNA for the CDR3 is TGTGCCAGCAGTTCCTACCTGAACACTGAAGCTTTCTTT. Protein product: CASSSYLNTEAFF. The full variable domain, in which reference TRBV28 and TRBJ1-1 provide the parts outside the CDR3, is DVKVTQSSRYLVKRTGEKVFLECVQDMDHENMFWYRQDPGLGLRLIYFSYDVKMKEKGDIPEGYSVSREKKERFSLILESASTNQTSMYLCASSSYLNTEAFFGQGTRLTVV.

This clone was observed a few times. The chain carries TRBV28 and TRBJ1-6; 7 bases agree with TRBD1. The germline gives CDR1 MDHEN, CDR2 SYDVKM. CDR3 length: 16 amino acids. Losses at the gene ends were 6 bases for V and 8 bases for J; bases not matched to a gene: 13. In DNA, the CDR3 is TGTGCCAGCAGCCCGGGACAGCTTCTATTCCATTCACCCCTCCACTTT. This gives the protein CASSPGQLLFHSPLHF. The whole variable domain, filled in from reference TRBV28 and TRBJ1-6, reads DVKVTQSSRYLVKRTGEKVFLECVQDMDHENMFWYRQDPGLGLRLIYFSYDVKMKEKGDIPEGYSVSREKKERFSLILESASTNQTSMYLCASSPGQLLFHSPLHFGNGTRLTVT.

The chain employs TRBV6-5 and TRBJ1-6; D ambiguous. Germline CDR1 reads MNHEY; CDR2 reads SVGAGI. The length of the CDR3 is 12 residues. DNA for the CDR3: TGTGTCTCGAGGGCAGAGAATTCACCCCTCCACTTT. Amino acids: CVSRAENSPLHF.

V usage is TRBV7-9 and J usage is TRBJ2-7, with D maybe TRBD1 (5 bases). Per the germline V gene, CDR1 is SEHNR and CDR2 is FQNEAQ (reference sequence). This CDR3 contains 11 residues. V gave up 3 bases and J gave up 9 bases, with 9 bases separating them. CDR3 sequence (DNA): TGTGCCAGCAGCTTTGAAAGGGGGCAGTACTTC. Translated: CASSFERGQYF.

The chain employs TRBV11-2 and TRBJ2-7; weak D call: TRBD2 (5 bases). The V and J ends lost 5 bases and 4 bases respectively, with 15 bases between them. The CDR3 has 14 amino acids. Germline V gene data show CDR1 as SGHAT and CDR2 as FQNNGV. The chain's CDR3 is CASSLSGDGYEQYF. The CDR3 nucleotides are TGTGCCAGCAGCCTGAGCGGAGATGGGTACGAGCAGTACTTC.

There are a few counts of this clone. The V gene is TRBV7-8, the J gene TRBJ2-6; no definite D call. In germline, CDR1 is SGHVS, CDR2 FQNEAQ. The CDR3 has 14 residues. Deletions cut 5 bases from V and 4 bases from J, with 9 bases between. Written as DNA, the CDR3 is TGTGCCAGCAGCCCTTCCCTCGGGGCCAACGTCCTGACTTTC. Protein: CASSPSLGANVLTF.

V and J are TRBV7-9 and TRBJ1-5; 8 bases match TRBD1. There are 16 residues in the CDR3. Germline V gives CDR1 SEHNR, CDR2 FQNEAQ (reference sequence). V lost 2 bases, J lost 7 bases, and 10 bases stayed unmatched. This CDR3 reads CASSLYPDREDQPQHF. The CDR3 DNA reads as TGTGCCAGCAGCTTATACCCGGACAGGGAGGACCAGCCCCAGCATTTT.

The rearrangement uses TRBV21-1 and TRBJ1-3. TRBV21-1 is a pseudogene locus. The CDR3 extends over 15 amino acids. The DNA for the CDR3 is TGTGCCAGCAGCAAGGAGGGAATCTCTGGAAACACCATATATTTT. The encoded protein is CASSKEGISGNTIYF.

The rearrangement links TRBV19 to TRBJ1-2; TRBD1 agrees at 7 bases. Looked up from germline, CDR1 is LNHDA and CDR2 is SQIVND (reference sequence). The junction had 4 bases not matched to a gene; V was cut back by 6 bases and J by 6 bases. The CDR3 length is 12 residues. The CDR3 DNA sequence: TGTGCCAGTAGCCCCGACAGGGATGGCTACACCTTC. Its translation is CASSPDRDGYTF. Variable domain in full (rest from reference TRBV19 and TRBJ1-2): DGGITQSPKYLFRKEGQNVTLSCEQNLNHDAMYWYRQDPGQGLRLIYYSQIVNDFQKGDIAEGYSVSREKKESFPLTVTSAQKNPTAFYLCASSPDRDGYTFGSGTRLTVV.